A single sample gave rise to the 15 T cell receptor beta chains below, sequenced in a study of cytomegalovirus exposure and HLA in healthy donors. With 60 Vbeta and 13 Jbeta primers, the PCR was carried out. Sequencing was performed with immunoSEQ multiplex PCR; in TCRdb, only in-frame clones are kept and a portion is missing. The repertoire holds 30,000 to 40,000 clones, with 68% as singletons. Sequencing was carried out using PBMCs. All receptors come from a man aged 40-55 years in good health and CMV-seronegative.

The chain's CDR3 is CASSFPRGGAWNEQFF. CDR3 nucleotide sequence: TGTGCCAGCAGCTTCCCTCGGGGCGGGGCGTGGAATGAGCAGTTCTTC. The gene calls are TRBV28 and TRBJ2-1; the D gene is possibly TRBD2 (6 bases). CDR1 and CDR2 from the germline V gene are MDHEN and SYDVKM. The V gene lost 6 bases and the J gene lost 7 bases, with 22 bases spanning the gap. The length of the CDR3 is 16 residues.

V usage is TRBV6-5 and J usage is TRBJ2-2, with 9 bases matching TRBD1. The V segment lost 6 bases and the J segment 4 bases; nucleotides outside the gene matches: 3. The length of the CDR3 is 14 residues. Germline V CDR1 and CDR2: MNHEY, SVGAGI. CDR3 bases: TGTGCCAGCAGCCGGGACAGGGTCACCGGGGAGCTGTTTTTT. Its translation: CASSRDRVTGELFF.

This sequence joins TRBV28 and TRBJ2-5; D gene ambiguous. The CDR3 length is 12 residues. Germline CDR1 reads MDHEN; CDR2 reads SYDVKM. Trimming left V 2 bases short and J 2 bases short, with 3 bases between. The CDR3 reads CASSLPQETQYF. The CDR3 bases are TGTGCCAGCAGTTTACCTCAAGAGACCCAGTACTTC.

The V call is TRBV6-1, the J call TRBJ2-3, with D tentatively TRBD2 (6 bases). Between the trimmed V and J ends, which lost 2 bases and 0 bases, there was a span of 9 bases. The length of the CDR3 is 15 residues. The germline gives CDR1 MNHNS, CDR2 SASEGT. As DNA, the CDR3 is TGTGCCAGCAGTGAATGGGGGGATAGCACAGATACGCAGTATTTT. Translated: CASSEWGDSTDTQYF.

This clone was recorded a few times. The chain combines TRBV6-1 with TRBJ1-2, with 9 bases lining up with TRBD1. CDR1 and CDR2 from the germline V gene are MNHNS and SASEGT. The CDR3 has 15 residues. The V segment lost 4 bases and the J segment 6 bases; nucleotides outside the gene matches: 9. The CDR3 nucleotides read TGTGCCAGCAGTGTAGGGACCGGGACAGGGAATGGCTACACCTTC. It yields the protein CASSVGTGTGNGYTF.

This clone turned up a few times. The DNA for the CDR3 is TGTGCCAGCAGCTTACCCTCTGGGGGCGCCTATGGCTACACCTTC. It yields the protein CASSLPSGGAYGYTF. The chain links TRBV7-9 to TRBJ1-2; weak D call: TRBD1 (6 bases). V dropped 2 bases and J dropped 4 bases, with 14 bases sitting between them. The germline CDR1 and CDR2 sequences are SEHNR and FQNEAQ (reference sequence). This CDR3 contains 15 residues.

The gene calls are TRBV2 and TRBJ2-6, with D perhaps TRBD1 (5 bases). The germline CDR1 and CDR2 sequences are SNHLY and FYNNEI. Trimming shortened V by 4 bases and J by 1 base, and 14 bases separated the two germline ends. The CDR3 has 17 amino acids. This chain's CDR3 is CASSGRAGGSGANVLTF. In DNA, the CDR3 is TGTGCCAGCAGTGGCAGGGCAGGTGGGTCTGGGGCCAACGTCCTGACTTTC.

The J gene is TRBJ1-2, the V gene TRBV30; 8 bases line up with TRBD1. Germline CDR1 reads GTSNPN; CDR2 reads SVGIG (reference sequence). V trimming: 2 bases; J trimming: 0 bases; junction bases outside the gene matches: 11. The CDR3 is made up of 17 amino acids. The CDR3 spells CAWSPRDRSGANYGYTF. Written as DNA, the CDR3 is TGTGCCTGGAGTCCACGGGACAGGTCGGGGGCTAACTATGGCTACACCTTC. The whole variable domain, filled in from reference TRBV30 and TRBJ1-2, reads SQTIHQWPATLVQPVGSPLSLECTVEGTSNPNLYWYRQAAGRGLQLLFYSVGIGQISSEVPQNLSASRPQDRQFILSSKKLLLSDSGFYLCAWSPRDRSGANYGYTFGSGTRLTVV.

J is TRBJ1-3 and V is TRBV6-6, with D tentatively TRBD1 (6 bases). Germline CDR1 reads MNHNY; CDR2 reads SVGAGI (reference sequence). Between the trimmed V and J ends, which lost 5 bases and 4 bases, there was a span of 15 bases. CDR3 length equals 15 residues. The CDR3 here is CASSVAGARGNTIYF. Here the CDR3 DNA reads TGTGCCAGCAGTGTGGCAGGGGCGCGAGGAAACACCATATATTTT.

The genes are TRBV6-1 and TRBJ2-2; D is undetermined. Trimming took off 1 base at V and 4 bases at J, with 13 bases between the two ends. Per the germline V gene, CDR1 is MNHNS and CDR2 is SASEGT. The CDR3 loop spans 16 amino acids. CDR3 nucleotides: TGTGCCAGCAGTGAAGTTGCATCGCGGTCCACCGGGGAGCTGTTTTTT. Protein: CASSEVASRSTGELFF.

The gene calls are TRBV21-1 and TRBJ2-7; the table's TRBD1 call for D was not verified on the DNA. TRBV21-1 is shown as a pseudogene. This CDR3 is built from 14 residues. In DNA form, the CDR3 reads TGTGCCAGCAGCAAAGGGACAGCAATCTACGAGCAGTACTTC. Translation gives CASSKGTAIYEQYF.

The chain combines TRBV15 with TRBJ2-7, with 11 bases matching TRBD1. This CDR3 region has 15 residues. V trimming: 1 base; J trimming: 2 bases; junction bases outside the gene matches: 1. CDR1 LNHNV and CDR2 YYDKDF come from the germline V gene (reference sequence). The CDR3 spells CATSRGDRGTYEQYF. The CDR3 DNA sequence: TGTGCCACCAGCAGAGGGGACAGGGGGACCTACGAGCAGTACTTC.

There are a few counts of this clone. The chain employs TRBV10-3 and TRBJ2-5; 10 nucleotides agree with TRBD1. TRBJ2-7 matches the DNA end more closely, so the J call is doubtful. The CDR3 has 15 amino acids. Germline V lookup: CDR1 ENHRY, CDR2 SYGVKD. The CDR3 sequence is CAIRGTGELTYEQYF. The CDR3 nucleotides are TGTGCCATCAGGGGGACAGGGGAACTAACCTACGAGCAGTACTTC.

The V gene is TRBV6-6, the J gene TRBJ1-1, with 7 positions matching TRBD1. Unmatched junction bases numbered 8, after V lost 0 bases and J lost 10 bases. The CDR3 consists of 14 residues. Germline V gives CDR1 MNHNY, CDR2 SVGAGI (reference sequence). CDR3 sequence reads: CASSYSEGASLAFF. As DNA, the CDR3 is TGTGCCAGCAGTTACTCGGAGGGGGCGAGTCTAGCTTTCTTT.

The chain has TRBV23-1 and TRBJ2-3; 9 nucleotides match TRBD1. TRBV23-1 is given ORF status, its function remaining uncertain. The CDR3 consists of 17 residues. The J segment lost 3 bases and the V segment lost 2 bases, leaving 9 bases of the junction unmatched. The CDR3 DNA reads TGCGCCAGCAGTCAAGCACTTACAGGGGGCAATACAGATACGCAGTATTTT. This translates into CASSQALTGGNTDTQYF.